In its sample, the clone carrying this T cell receptor beta chain was seen many times. Three rounds of nested PCR, following a modified ARM-PCR protocol, produced the TCRbeta library. MiXCR was run by TCRdb on the multiplex PCR reads, yielding one entry per CDR3 protein. The sample has around 70,000 distinct CDR3 sequences, around 60% seen once. These data are taken from a study of tumor and adjacent non-tumor tissue in lung cancer. Study background: Patients were aged 31 to 76, 9 to 10 men and 5 women, stage I to III.

Germline CDR1 reads MNHEY; CDR2 reads SVGAGI. The junction had 3 bases not matched to a gene; V was cut back by 0 bases and J by 9 bases. CDR3 length: 13 residues. This sample's RNA came from whole unsorted tissue. Donors were chemotherapy-naive, newly diagnosed lung cancer surgical patients in China, August–late 2014. The rearrangement links TRBV6-5 to TRBJ2-5; 8 bases match TRBD1. This sequence was found in a man in his fifties with non-small cell lung cancer. The sample consisted of lung tumor tissue. The DNA for the CDR3 is TGTGCCAGCAGTTACTCTCGGACAGGGTCCCAGTACTTC. Its protein product is CASSYSRTGSQYF.